These 17 T cell receptor beta chains originate from one sample sequenced in a study of cytomegalovirus exposure and HLA in healthy donors. The PCR used 60 Vbeta and 13 Jbeta primers. Sequencing used immunoSEQ multiplex PCR; TCRdb keeps in-frame clones, though not all of them. The sample has around 130,000 clones; roughly 62% are singletons. The sample comprised PBMCs. The origin of the receptors is a man aged 25 to 40 in good health and CMV-seropositive.

This clone was seen a few times. CDR3 residues: CARGGNTEAFF. CDR3 nucleotide sequence: TGTGCTCGGGGAGGGAACACTGAAGCTTTCTTT. The rearrangement uses TRBV2 and TRBJ1-1; D is undetermined. The CDR3 is made up of 11 amino acids. Germline V CDR1 and CDR2: SNHLY, FYNNEI.

This clone was recorded once. This chain joins TRBV30 and TRBJ2-1, with 10 nucleotides matching TRBD2. Per the germline V gene, CDR1 is GTSNPN and CDR2 is SVGIG (reference sequence). V lost 4 bases and J lost 3; bases outside the gene matches: 27. The CDR3 runs to 22 residues. CDR3 coding DNA: TGTGCCTGGACCTTTACGGGAGTAGCTCCCAAGCGGGAGGGGTTCTACTACAATGAGCAGTTCTTC. Residues: CAWTFTGVAPKREGFYYNEQFF.

In this sample, this clone turned up a few times. The CDR3 is CASSLGLAGDRETQYF. CDR3 nucleotides: TGTGCCAGCAGCTTGGGACTAGCGGGAGATCGAGAGACCCAGTACTTC. The rearrangement uses TRBV5-4 and TRBJ2-5; 12 nucleotides agree with TRBD2. Germline lookup yields CDR1 SGHNT and CDR2 YYREEE (reference sequence). V lost 0 bases and J lost 4; bases outside the gene matches: 4. The CDR3 contains 16 residues.

The rearrangement joins TRBV28 to TRBJ1-2, with 8 bases aligning to TRBD1. The germline V gene encodes CDR1 MDHEN and CDR2 SYDVKM. CDR3 size: 18 residues. V lost 4 bases and J lost 1; bases outside the gene matches: 14. DNA for the CDR3: TGTGCCAGCAGTTCCCAGGACAGGGTCCTAAATTTTAACTATGGCTACACCTTC. This encodes CASSSQDRVLNFNYGYTF.

Only a few counts were recorded for this clone. The chain joins TRBV5-1 to TRBJ2-2; 8 bases line up with TRBD1. The CDR3 is 15 residues long. Germline-derived CDR1 and CDR2 are SGHRS and YFSETQ. V lost 5 bases to trimming and J lost 0 bases; unmatched junction nucleotides: 3. The DNA of the CDR3 is TGCGCCAGCAGAACACAGGGGGCGAACACCGGGGAGCTGTTTTTT. Its protein is CASRTQGANTGELFF.

The rearrangement links TRBV2 to TRBJ2-7; D is unresolved. CDR1 is SNHLY and CDR2 is FYNNEI in the germline V gene. This CDR3 region has 11 residues. V was shortened by 6 bases and J by 2 bases, with 5 bases between the two germline ends. CDR3 DNA sequence: TGTGCCAGCAGCGTTACCTACGAGCAGTACTTC. The encoded protein is CASSVTYEQYF.

The chain is built from TRBV27 and TRBJ2-7, with D perhaps TRBD2 (5 bases). The germline gives CDR1 MNHEY, CDR2 SMNVEV (reference sequence). This CDR3 contains 13 residues. V was cut by 6 bases and J by 7 bases, with 16 bases left in between. The DNA for the CDR3 is TGTGCCAGCAGATGGGCCCCGGGGTGGGAGCAGTACTTC. Amino acid sequence: CASRWAPGWEQYF.

The genes are TRBV9 and TRBJ2-7; D remains unclear. CDR3 length: 14 amino acids. CDR1 SGDLS and CDR2 YYNGEE come from the germline V gene. Trimming stripped 0 bases from V and 2 bases from J, with 9 bases between. The CDR3 loop is CASSVAAGTYEQYF. The CDR3 DNA is TGTGCCAGCAGCGTAGCTGCTGGCACCTACGAGCAGTACTTC.

The CDR3 loop reads CASSRRGTEIYGYTF. The CDR3 bases are TGTGCCAGCAGCCGCCGCGGGACCGAAATCTATGGCTACACCTTC. The chain combines TRBV6-6 with TRBJ1-2; possible D gene TRBD1, 5 bases. Germline V gene data show CDR1 as MNHNY and CDR2 as SVGAGI (reference sequence). The CDR3 totals 15 residues. V dropped 6 bases and J dropped 4 bases, with 18 bases sitting between them.

CDR3 amino acids: CASSFKGQNTEAFF. The CDR3 DNA follows: TGTGCCAGCAGCTTCAAGGGACAGAACACTGAAGCTTTCTTT. This chain connects TRBV5-4 to TRBJ1-1, with D perhaps matching TRBD1 (6 bases). Per the germline V gene, CDR1 is SGHNT and CDR2 is YYREEE (reference sequence). V was pared by 2 bases and J by 1 base, with 9 bases between. The CDR3 is 14 amino acids.

This clone has more than one count but fewer than ten. The chain couples TRBV7-2 to TRBJ1-2, with D hard to call. V lost 11 bases to trimming and J lost 8 bases, with 6 bases between them. Germline V lookup: CDR1 SGHTA, CDR2 FQGNSA. The CDR3 totals 8 residues. Here the CDR3 reads CAAGGYTF. CDR3 coding DNA: TGTGCCGCGGGGGGCTACACCTTC.

V and J are TRBV5-1 and TRBJ2-5; the D gene is possibly TRBD2 (6 bases). The CDR3 has 16 residues. Between the trimmed V and J ends, which lost 2 bases and 0 bases, there was a span of 14 bases. CDR1 is SGHRS, CDR2 YFSETQ, per germline. For the CDR3, the DNA is TGCGCCAGCAGCTTAGCAGGCGGGATGTACCAAGAGACCCAGTACTTC. This sequence encodes CASSLAGGMYQETQYF.

The chain has TRBV6-5 and TRBJ1-1; D might be TRBD1 (6 bases). Trimming stripped 8 bases from V and 2 bases from J, with 15 bases between. This CDR3 comprises 14 residues. The V gene's germline CDR1 is MNHEY and CDR2 SVGAGI. The CDR3 protein is CASQYRAVNTEAFF. For the CDR3, the DNA is TGTGCCAGCCAATACAGGGCGGTAAACACTGAAGCTTTCTTT.

This clone was seen once. This chain uses TRBV7-3 with TRBJ2-3; 7 bases are shared with TRBD2. With V trimmed by 2 bases and J by 1 base, 15 bases remained unmatched. Germline CDR1 SGHTA, CDR2 FQGTGA. The length of the CDR3 is 19 residues. The CDR3 DNA reads as TGTGCCAGCAGCTTACATCCCCTGTCGACTAGCCTTGGCACAGATACGCAGTATTTT. This translates into CASSLHPLSTSLGTDTQYF.

The chain carries TRBV9 and TRBJ2-7; weak D call: TRBD2 (5 bases). Germline assignment: CDR1 SGDLS and CDR2 YYNGEE. The CDR3 has 16 amino acids. The V gene lost 3 bases and the J gene lost 7 bases, with 23 bases spanning the gap. CDR3 residues: CASSETLDSALGEQYF. The CDR3 region has the DNA TGTGCCAGCAGCGAGACCTTGGATAGCGCCCTGGGGGAGCAGTACTTC. Combining the CDR3 with reference TRBV9 and TRBJ2-7 gives the whole variable domain DSGVTQTPKHLITATGQRVTLRCSPRSGDLSVYWYQQSLDQGLQFLIQYYNGEERAKGNILERFSAQQFPDLHSELNLSSLELGDSALYFCASSETLDSALGEQYFGPGTRLTVT.

The chain links TRBV7-9 to TRBJ2-3; no reliable D call. Germline V gives CDR1 SEHNR, CDR2 FQNEAQ (reference sequence). The V gene lost 5 bases and the J gene lost 3 bases, with 12 bases spanning the gap. The CDR3 contains 14 residues. CDR3 sequence (DNA): TGTGCCAGCAGCCGACACAACCCTACAGATACGCAGTATTTT. It yields the protein CASSRHNPTDTQYF. Full variable domain (rest looked up from reference TRBV7-9 and TRBJ2-3): DTGVSQNPRHKITKRGQNVTFRCDPISEHNRLYWYRQTLGQGPEFLTYFQNEAQLEKSRLLSDRFSAERPKGSFSTLEIQRTEQGDSAMYLCASSRHNPTDTQYFGPGTRLTVL.

The rearrangement links TRBV4-3 to TRBJ1-1; D is unresolved. CDR3 length: 13 residues. The germline V and J ends were trimmed by 3 bases and 3 bases, with 8 bases remaining between them. CDR1 and CDR2 (germline): LGHNA, YSLEER. CDR3 nucleotide sequence: TGCGCCAGCAGCCAGGTCCGGGACACTGAAGCTTTCTTT. Translated: CASSQVRDTEAFF.